The 28 T cell receptor beta chains reported below all come from one sample, sequenced in a study of T cell responses to AZD1222 COVID-19 vaccine. The assay was immunoSEQ multiplex PCR, and TCRdb's table has in-frame clones only and misses some. The table lists 150,000 or so clones, about nine tenths of them singletons. The sequencing used peripheral blood, collected 28 days after the second AZD1222 dose. These receptors were collected from an adult who received the AZD1222 COVID-19 vaccine.

The chain carries TRBV2 and TRBJ2-1; 7 bases line up with TRBD2. The CDR3 has 17 amino acids. Germline assignment: CDR1 SNHLY and CDR2 FYNNEI. Germline trimming cut 2 bases from V and 3 bases from J; bases unmatched to any gene: 10. As DNA, the CDR3 is TGTGCCAGCAGTGAACGGGCGAGTAGCGGGTTCTACAATGAGCAGTTCTTC. This translates into CASSERASSGFYNEQFF.

This rearrangement joins TRBV24-1 to TRBJ2-1, with unresolved D. The germline CDR1 and CDR2 sequences are KGHDR and SFDVKD. This CDR3 is 12 amino acids long. V was cut by 7 bases and J by 9 bases, with 12 bases left in between. CDR3 in DNA: TGTGCCACCAGGCCTGGCGGTGGTGAGCAGTTCTTC. Encoded protein: CATRPGGGEQFF.

The J gene is TRBJ2-1, the V gene TRBV10-3; D might be TRBD1 or TRBD2, each matching 5 bases. V was clipped by 9 bases and J by 10 bases, with 19 bases between them. From germline, CDR1 is ENHRY and CDR2 SYGVKD. This CDR3 is built from 13 residues. In nucleotides, the CDR3 is TGTGCCATTTCCAGGGAGCTCATGGAAGAGCAGTTCTTC. Its protein is CAISRELMEEQFF.

This chain uses TRBV29-1 with TRBJ1-2; D not resolved. CDR3 length: 11 amino acids. V was trimmed by 6 bases and J by 8 bases, leaving 13 bases between them. Germline CDR1 and CDR2: SQVTM and ANQGSEA. The CDR3 loop reads CSVVGIGGYTF. In nucleotides, the CDR3 is TGCAGCGTGGTGGGGATTGGGGGCTACACCTTC. Variable domain in full (rest from reference TRBV29-1 and TRBJ1-2): SAVISQKPSRDICQRGTSLTIQCQVDSQVTMMFWYRQQPGQSLTLIATANQGSEATYESGFVIDKFPISRPNLTFSTLTVSNMSPEDSSIYLCSVVGIGGYTFGSGTRLTVV.

V usage is TRBV28 and J usage is TRBJ1-4, with 7 bases aligning to TRBD1. The CDR3 loop spans 16 amino acids. J gave up 4 bases and V 1 base, and 6 bases lay outside the gene matches. Germline lookup yields CDR1 MDHEN and CDR2 SYDVKM. This chain's CDR3 is CASSLSSGQFNEKLFF. As DNA, the CDR3 is TGTGCCAGCAGTTTATCCTCGGGACAGTTTAATGAAAAACTGTTTTTT.

The chain uses TRBV7-2 and TRBJ2-7; 9 nucleotides line up with TRBD1. J was trimmed by 6 bases and V by 1 base; bases with no gene match: 7. Germline CDR1 SGHTA, CDR2 FQGNSA. CDR3 size: 15 residues. CDR3: CASSLVGTGTPEQYF. The CDR3 coding sequence is TGTGCCAGCAGCTTAGTCGGGACAGGGACGCCCGAGCAGTACTTC.

The chain employs TRBV11-2 and TRBJ2-7, with 9 bases identical to TRBD1. Losses at the gene ends were 5 bases for V and 10 bases for J; bases not matched to a gene: 9. CDR3 size: 13 residues. Germline V lookup: CDR1 SGHAT, CDR2 FQNNGV. DNA of the CDR3: TGTGCCAGCAGCAGTCCCGGGACAGGGATTCAGTACTTC. It yields the protein CASSSPGTGIQYF. Drawing the rest from reference TRBV11-2 and TRBJ2-7, the complete variable domain is EAGVAQSPRYKIIEKRQSVAFWCNPISGHATLYWYQQILGQGPKLLIQFQNNGVVDDSQLPKDRFSAERLKGVDSTLKIQPAKLEDSAVYLCASSSPGTGIQYFGPGTRLTVT.

This chain uses TRBV6-6 with TRBJ1-1; tentative D call: TRBD1 (6 bases). V lost 10 bases and J 0 bases, leaving 12 bases between the germline ends. The CDR3 runs to 13 residues. The germline V gene has CDR1 MNHNY and CDR2 SVGAGI (reference sequence). The CDR3: CAISGQMNTEAFF. The CDR3 DNA follows: TGTGCCATCTCCGGACAGATGAACACTGAAGCTTTCTTT.

V and J are TRBV7-2 and TRBJ1-6, with 11 bases that match TRBD1. The germline V gene encodes CDR1 SGHTA and CDR2 FQGNSA. CDR3 size: 16 residues. The J segment lost 7 bases and the V segment lost 5 bases, leaving 7 bases of the junction unmatched. The CDR3 nucleotides read TGTGCCAGCAGCCCTCACGGACAGGGGGCAAATTCACCCCTCCACTTT. This translates into CASSPHGQGANSPLHF.

The rearrangement joins TRBV28 to TRBJ2-1; 7 nucleotides agree with TRBD2. The V segment lost 10 bases and the J segment 7 bases; nucleotides outside the gene matches: 10. Germline CDR1 MDHEN, CDR2 SYDVKM. This CDR3 is built from 13 residues. The CDR3 nucleotides are TGTGCCACGGGCTTTGGGGGGGGAAATGAGCAGTTCTTC. This encodes CATGFGGGNEQFF. The full variable domain, in which reference TRBV28 and TRBJ2-1 provide the parts outside the CDR3, is DVKVTQSSRYLVKRTGEKVFLECVQDMDHENMFWYRQDPGLGLRLIYFSYDVKMKEKGDIPEGYSVSREKKERFSLILESASTNQTSMYLCATGFGGGNEQFFGPGTRLTVL.

The chain combines TRBV5-4 with TRBJ2-3; D is unresolved. The germline V gene has CDR1 SGHNT and CDR2 YYREEE (reference sequence). Trimming took off 4 bases at V and 2 bases at J, with 14 bases between the two ends. The CDR3 loop spans 15 amino acids. CDR3 in DNA: TGTGCCAGCAGCGAGACGCAATTCACCACAGATACGCAGTATTTT. As protein: CASSETQFTTDTQYF.

The chain employs TRBV9 and TRBJ2-1; TRBD1 agrees at 9 bases. Germline V gene sequence: CDR1 SGDLS, CDR2 YYNGEE. The CDR3 is 16 amino acids. V was clipped by 4 bases and J by 2 bases; unmatched bases: 7. The CDR3 region has the DNA TGTGCCAGCAGCCCCGGGGGACAGGGTGCCTACAATGAGCAGTTCTTC. This translates into CASSPGGQGAYNEQFF.

V usage is TRBV5-1 and J usage is TRBJ1-2; weak D call: TRBD1 (6 bases). The CDR3 covers 14 residues. V gave up 5 bases and J gave up 5 bases, with 16 bases separating them. Germline V gene lookup returns CDR1 SGHRS and CDR2 YFSETQ. The chain's CDR3 is CASREAGETYGYTF. Written as DNA, the CDR3 is TGCGCCAGCAGGGAGGCAGGGGAAACTTATGGCTACACCTTC.

The J gene is TRBJ2-5, the V gene TRBV9; the D is unclear. Germline V CDR1 and CDR2: SGDLS, YYNGEE. The CDR3 totals 13 residues. V was pared by 0 bases and J by 5 bases, with 8 bases between. The CDR3 sequence is CASSVGQSETQYF. Here the CDR3 DNA reads TGTGCCAGCAGCGTAGGGCAGTCGGAGACCCAGTACTTC.

The chain recombines TRBV29-1 with TRBJ1-5, with D possibly TRBD1 on 6 matching bases. The V and J ends lost 2 bases and 3 bases respectively, with 8 bases between them. The CDR3 runs 13 residues. Germline CDR1 is SQVTM and CDR2 is ANQGSEA. CDR3 nucleotides: TGCAGCGTTGAATGGGGGCCCAATCAGCCCCAGCATTTT. Translating it yields CSVEWGPNQPQHF.

The chain joins TRBV18 to TRBJ2-2; 7 positions agree with TRBD2. This CDR3 region has 15 residues. The germline V gene has CDR1 KGHSH and CDR2 LQKENI. V gave up 0 bases and J gave up 7 bases; unmatched junction bases: 5. The CDR3 nucleotides read TGTGCCAGCTCACCACCAGCGGGACTATTCGGGGAGCTGTTTTTT. It specifies CASSPPAGLFGELFF.

The chain recombines TRBV28 with TRBJ1-2; TRBD1 might be the D (6 bases). The V end lost 6 bases, the J end lost 0 bases, and 17 bases lay between the germline ends. Germline V gene lookup returns CDR1 MDHEN and CDR2 SYDVKM. This CDR3 is built from 16 residues. The CDR3 sequence: CASSTWGGLPNYGYTF. In nucleotides, the CDR3 is TGTGCCAGCAGCACCTGGGGGGGCCTTCCTAACTATGGCTACACCTTC.

The chain has TRBV30 and TRBJ1-4; D is possibly TRBD1 (6 bases). Trimming removed 0 bases from V and 4 bases from J, with 12 bases in between. There are 15 residues in the CDR3. Germline loops: CDR1 GTSNPN, CDR2 SVGIG (reference sequence). The CDR3: CAWSVRGGSNEKLFF. As DNA, the CDR3 is TGTGCCTGGAGTGTAAGGGGGGGCAGTAATGAAAAACTGTTTTTT. Supplemented by reference TRBV30 and TRBJ1-4, the full variable domain reads SQTIHQWPATLVQPVGSPLSLECTVEGTSNPNLYWYRQAAGRGLQLLFYSVGIGQISSEVPQNLSASRPQDRQFILSSKKLLLSDSGFYLCAWSVRGGSNEKLFFGSGTQLSVL.

This clone has a handful of counts. The chain carries TRBV6-5 and TRBJ2-7; 10 nucleotides align to TRBD2. The CDR3 covers 14 residues. J was trimmed by 2 bases and V by 9 bases; bases with no gene match: 7. The V gene's germline CDR1 is MNHEY and CDR2 SVGAGI. The CDR3 sequence: CASEEREGPYEQYF. The CDR3 nucleotides are TGTGCCAGTGAGGAGCGGGAGGGTCCCTACGAGCAGTACTTC.

The gene calls are TRBV9 and TRBJ2-7; TRBD2 aligns across 7 bases. CDR3 length: 15 residues. In germline, CDR1 is SGDLS, CDR2 YYNGEE. V lost 2 bases and J lost 5; bases outside the gene matches: 10. The CDR3 DNA sequence: TGTGCCAGCAGCGTGAGGGCCGGGACTACTAACGAGCAGTACTTC. It is translated as CASSVRAGTTNEQYF.

The rearrangement uses TRBV6-1 and TRBJ2-3; D gene ambiguous. In germline, CDR1 is MNHNS, CDR2 SASEGT. This CDR3 region has 15 residues. Trimming pared 2 bases from V and 3 bases from J, leaving 12 bases between. CDR3 in DNA: TGTGCCAGCAGTGAATTGGCAGGCACTACAGATACGCAGTATTTT. Translating gives CASSELAGTTDTQYF.

The chain employs TRBV7-3 and TRBJ2-3; 7 nucleotides agree with TRBD2. The CDR3 consists of 13 residues. The germline V gene has CDR1 SGHTA and CDR2 FQGTGA. The J segment lost 6 bases and the V segment lost 5 bases, leaving 5 bases of the junction unmatched. CDR3: CASSRGRDDTQYF. CDR3 nucleotides: TGTGCCAGCAGCAGAGGGAGGGACGATACGCAGTATTTT.

The table lists this clone with a count of one. The CDR3 here is CASSNGQHYGYTF. In DNA form, the CDR3 reads TGTGCCAGCAGCAATGGACAGCATTATGGCTACACCTTC. The chain is built from TRBV28 and TRBJ1-2, with TRBD1 as a possible D gene (6 bases). Germline loops: CDR1 MDHEN, CDR2 SYDVKM. This CDR3 has 13 residues. V lost 6 bases and J 5 bases, leaving 13 bases between the germline ends.

The chain is built from TRBV30 and TRBJ1-3; possibly TRBD1 for D (5 bases). Trimming pared 0 bases from V and 7 bases from J, leaving 13 bases between. The CDR3 is 14 residues long. Per the germline V gene, CDR1 is GTSNPN and CDR2 is SVGIG (reference sequence). CDR3 residues: CAWSVRSKGNTIYF. In DNA form, the CDR3 reads TGTGCCTGGAGTGTACGGAGCAAGGGGAACACCATATATTTT.

This clone was counted a few times. The rearrangement uses TRBV7-9 and TRBJ1-2; 7 bases map to TRBD1. The junction had 10 bases not matched to a gene; V was cut back by 5 bases and J by 4 bases. Germline V gene lookup returns CDR1 SEHNR and CDR2 FQNEAQ (reference sequence). This CDR3 is 15 amino acids long. This CDR3 reads CASSQGGLSGYGYTF. The CDR3 nucleotides are TGTGCCAGCAGCCAAGGGGGCTTAAGTGGCTATGGCTACACCTTC.

This clone appeared once. The genes are TRBV15 and TRBJ1-4, with TRBD1 matching 7 bases. This CDR3 region has 15 residues. The V segment lost 1 base and the J segment 2 bases; nucleotides outside the gene matches: 1. Looked up from germline, CDR1 is LNHNV and CDR2 is YYDKDF (reference sequence). CDR3 region: CATSRAGGTNEKLFF. The DNA for the CDR3 is TGTGCCACCAGCAGAGCAGGGGGGACTAATGAAAAACTGTTTTTT.

This chain links TRBV7-9 with TRBJ1-1; TRBD1 matches 7 bases. The CDR3 is 15 amino acids. The junction had 12 bases not matched to a gene; V was cut back by 5 bases and J by 6 bases. Germline values: CDR1 SEHNR, CDR2 FQNEAQ (reference sequence). CDR3 sequence (DNA): TGTGCCAGCAGCCCCCCGACAGGGTCTTTAGCTGAAGCTTTCTTT. It encodes CASSPPTGSLAEAFF.

This chain links TRBV19 with TRBJ1-5, with D unresolved. The V end lost 2 bases, the J end lost 7 bases, and 9 bases lay between the germline ends. The CDR3 runs to 13 residues. CDR1 is LNHDA, CDR2 SQIVND, per germline (reference sequence). The chain's CDR3 is CASSIRREQPQHF. In DNA form, the CDR3 reads TGTGCCAGTAGTATAAGGAGAGAGCAGCCCCAGCATTTT. Using reference TRBV19 and TRBJ1-5 for the parts outside the CDR3, the full variable domain is DGGITQSPKYLFRKEGQNVTLSCEQNLNHDAMYWYRQDPGQGLRLIYYSQIVNDFQKGDIAEGYSVSREKKESFPLTVTSAQKNPTAFYLCASSIRREQPQHFGDGTRLSIL.